The 17 T cell receptor beta chains listed next were all sequenced from one sample in a study of neurological immune-mediated disorders. TCRdb reanalysed the 5' RACE reads using MiXCR and keeps one entry per CDR3 protein. Of just under 60,000 distinct CDR3 sequences in the sample, roughly 2.5% were seen once. The sample was PBMCs. Receptors were obtained from a man aged 50 to 60 with multiple sclerosis.

This clonotype was seen at least ten times. The V and J genes are TRBV6-5 and TRBJ1-4; 9 nucleotides agree with TRBD1. J lost 10 bases, V lost 2 bases, and 8 bases had no gene match. Germline-derived CDR1 and CDR2 are MNHEY and SVGAGI. The CDR3 is 15 amino acids. In DNA form, the CDR3 reads TGTGCCAGCAGTTACCCGGGACAGGGAGGTGGAAAACTGTTTTTT. Translating it yields CASSYPGQGGGKLFF.

The chain carries TRBV28 and TRBJ1-2, with 7 bases aligning to TRBD1. The CDR3 covers 11 residues. The V and J ends lost 10 bases and 8 bases, in that order; junction bases with no gene match: 7. The germline gives CDR1 MDHEN, CDR2 SYDVKM. The CDR3 is CAITGVEGYTF. CDR3 bases: TGTGCCATCACAGGGGTAGAGGGCTACACCTTC.

This clonotype was seen ten or more times. The V call is TRBV20-1, the J call TRBJ2-3; 7 nucleotides agree with TRBD2. The CDR3 is made up of 15 amino acids. V lost 0 bases, J lost 4 bases, and 7 bases stayed unmatched. Germline CDR1 reads DFQATT; CDR2 reads SNEGSKA (reference sequence). The CDR3 bases are TGCAGTGCTAGAGATCCCCGGGGGGAGGCAGATACGCAGTATTTT. It encodes CSARDPRGEADTQYF.

The sample holds many counts of this clonotype. The chain has TRBV12-3 or TRBV12-4 and TRBJ1-6, with D tentatively TRBD1 (5 bases). V was clipped by 7 bases and J by 2 bases, with 9 bases between them. This CDR3 is 14 amino acids long. The CDR3 spells CASTGGAYNSPLHF. Written as DNA, the CDR3 is TGTGCCAGCACCGGGGGTGCCTATAATTCACCCCTCCACTTT.

The chain recombines TRBV24-1 with TRBJ2-7; D uncertain. Germline V gives CDR1 KGHDR, CDR2 SFDVKD. The CDR3 consists of 12 residues. V was cut by 5 bases and J by 2 bases, with 6 bases left in between. CDR3 bases: TGTGCCACCAGTGGGGTCGCCTACGAGCAGTACTTC. Encoded protein: CATSGVAYEQYF.

This clonotype was detected ten times or more. CDR3 sequence: CASSLSGRGDYNEQFF. The CDR3 DNA reads TGCGCCAGCAGCTTATCCGGTCGGGGGGATTACAATGAGCAGTTCTTC. The chain couples TRBV5-1 to TRBJ2-1; 7 nucleotides align to TRBD2. This CDR3 has 16 residues. The V and J ends lost 2 bases and 4 bases, in that order; junction bases with no gene match: 9. Germline values: CDR1 SGHRS, CDR2 YFSETQ.

This clonotype was recorded at least ten times. This chain connects TRBV20-1 to TRBJ2-2; TRBD1 matches 7 bases. From germline, CDR1 is DFQATT and CDR2 SNEGSKA (reference sequence). The CDR3 spans 16 residues. The V and J ends lost 0 bases and 5 bases, in that order; junction bases with no gene match: 9. Here the CDR3 reads CSARDKATGRTGELFF. The CDR3 DNA reads TGCAGTGCTAGAGATAAGGCGACAGGGAGAACCGGGGAGCTGTTTTTT.

This clonotype was recorded at least ten times. In DNA, the CDR3 is TGCGCCAGCAGCTCCGCTAGCGGGGGGATTGAGACCCAGTACTTC. Translating gives CASSSASGGIETQYF. The chain couples TRBV5-1 to TRBJ2-5; 11 nucleotides align to TRBD2. Germline-derived CDR1 and CDR2 are SGHRS and YFSETQ. V shed 3 bases and J 5 bases; nucleotides not matched to a gene: 6. This CDR3 has 15 amino acids.

This clonotype was counted at least ten times. CDR3 protein: CAISEPGQVAGVAFF. The CDR3 DNA sequence: TGTGCCATCAGTGAGCCGGGACAGGTGGCCGGGGTAGCTTTCTTT. The chain carries TRBV10-3 and TRBJ1-1, with 8 bases lining up with TRBD1. J lost 10 bases, V lost 2 bases, and 12 bases had no gene match. Germline V gene lookup returns CDR1 ENHRY and CDR2 SYGVKD. This CDR3 has 15 residues.

This clonotype showed up many times. V usage is TRBV20-1 and J usage is TRBJ2-5; D gene ambiguous. The germline V gene encodes CDR1 DFQATT and CDR2 SNEGSKA (reference sequence). The CDR3 is made up of 13 amino acids. V shed 4 bases and J shed 2 bases, with 11 bases lying between them. The CDR3 DNA is TGCAGTGCTATTGATAGGCGACAAGAGACCCAGTACTTC. Translated: CSAIDRRQETQYF.

This clonotype was counted many times. The CDR3 region is CASSLFSGTANYNEQFF. The DNA of the CDR3 is TGTGCCAGCAGCTTATTCTCCGGGACAGCAAATTACAATGAGCAGTTCTTC. The chain recombines TRBV7-2 with TRBJ2-1, with 7 bases matching TRBD1. CDR3 length: 17 residues. The germline CDR1 and CDR2 sequences are SGHTA and FQGNSA. J lost 4 bases, V lost 2 bases, and 11 bases had no gene match. Using reference TRBV7-2 and TRBJ2-1 for the parts outside the CDR3, the full variable domain is GAGVSQSPSNKVTEKGKDVELRCDPISGHTALYWYRQSLGQGLEFLIYFQGNSAPDKSGLPSDRFSAERTGGSVSTLTIQRTQQEDSAVYLCASSLFSGTANYNEQFFGPGTRLTVL.

In its sample, this clonotype was seen many times. This CDR3 is CASSLIDGSILMNTEAFF. The CDR3 region has the DNA TGTGCCAGCTCACTGATCGACGGGAGCATCCTTATGAACACTGAAGCTTTCTTT. This chain links TRBV18 with TRBJ1-1; D is ambiguous. Trimming took off 4 bases at V and 0 bases at J, with 21 bases between the two ends. Per the germline V gene, CDR1 is KGHSH and CDR2 is LQKENI. The CDR3 is 18 amino acids.

A remark on this clonotype: The conserved phenylalanine or tryptophan normally closing the CDR3 is absent here, so this likely arose from a read error. The V gene is TRBV20-1, the J gene TRBJ2-1; the D gene is possibly TRBD2 (5 bases). Trimming cost V 5 bases and J 5 bases, with 19 bases left between them. Germline values: CDR1 DFQATT, CDR2 SNEGSKA (reference sequence). The CDR3 loop spans 15 amino acids. The CDR3 DNA is TGCAGTGCTGGAAAGGTGGGCCTAGCTAACAATGAGCAGTTCTGC. It specifies CSAGKVGLANNEQFC.

In this sample, this clonotype turned up many times. The DNA for the CDR3 is TGCGCCAGCAGCTCCTTTCCAGGGGGCTACGAGCAGTACTTC. This gives the protein CASSSFPGGYEQYF. V gene TRBV5-1 combines with J gene TRBJ2-7, with 7 bases matching TRBD1. Germline lookup yields CDR1 SGHRS and CDR2 YFSETQ. Unmatched junction bases numbered 6, after V lost 3 bases and J lost 3 bases. The length of the CDR3 is 14 residues.

This clonotype was seen many times. The V and J genes are TRBV6-5 and TRBJ2-3, with 7 bases fitting TRBD1. The CDR3 extends over 16 amino acids. CDR1 MNHEY and CDR2 SVGAGI come from the germline V gene. With 5 bases clipped from V and 6 bases from J, the junction kept 14 bases outside the gene matches. The CDR3 DNA is TGTGCCAGCAGTCCTCAGACAGGGCAATCAGGGGATACGCAGTATTTT. The encoded protein is CASSPQTGQSGDTQYF.

This clonotype was observed many times. The rearrangement uses TRBV10-3 and TRBJ2-7, with D possibly matching TRBD1 (6 bases). The CDR3 runs to 14 residues. The germline V gene has CDR1 ENHRY and CDR2 SYGVKD. V lost 4 bases and J 2 bases, leaving 12 bases between the germline ends. CDR3 protein: CAISATQGPYEQYF. CDR3 bases: TGTGCCATCAGTGCGACACAGGGTCCCTACGAGCAGTACTTC.

This clonotype was counted many times. The V gene is TRBV11-3, the J gene TRBJ1-5; maybe TRBD1 (5 bases). CDR3 length: 15 amino acids. CDR1 SGHNT and CDR2 YENEEA come from the germline V gene. Trimming cost V 5 bases and J 2 bases, with 13 bases left between them. For the CDR3, the DNA is TGTGCCAGCAGCCGTCGGGGGAGGGGCAATCAGCCCCAGCATTTT. Protein product: CASSRRGRGNQPQHF.